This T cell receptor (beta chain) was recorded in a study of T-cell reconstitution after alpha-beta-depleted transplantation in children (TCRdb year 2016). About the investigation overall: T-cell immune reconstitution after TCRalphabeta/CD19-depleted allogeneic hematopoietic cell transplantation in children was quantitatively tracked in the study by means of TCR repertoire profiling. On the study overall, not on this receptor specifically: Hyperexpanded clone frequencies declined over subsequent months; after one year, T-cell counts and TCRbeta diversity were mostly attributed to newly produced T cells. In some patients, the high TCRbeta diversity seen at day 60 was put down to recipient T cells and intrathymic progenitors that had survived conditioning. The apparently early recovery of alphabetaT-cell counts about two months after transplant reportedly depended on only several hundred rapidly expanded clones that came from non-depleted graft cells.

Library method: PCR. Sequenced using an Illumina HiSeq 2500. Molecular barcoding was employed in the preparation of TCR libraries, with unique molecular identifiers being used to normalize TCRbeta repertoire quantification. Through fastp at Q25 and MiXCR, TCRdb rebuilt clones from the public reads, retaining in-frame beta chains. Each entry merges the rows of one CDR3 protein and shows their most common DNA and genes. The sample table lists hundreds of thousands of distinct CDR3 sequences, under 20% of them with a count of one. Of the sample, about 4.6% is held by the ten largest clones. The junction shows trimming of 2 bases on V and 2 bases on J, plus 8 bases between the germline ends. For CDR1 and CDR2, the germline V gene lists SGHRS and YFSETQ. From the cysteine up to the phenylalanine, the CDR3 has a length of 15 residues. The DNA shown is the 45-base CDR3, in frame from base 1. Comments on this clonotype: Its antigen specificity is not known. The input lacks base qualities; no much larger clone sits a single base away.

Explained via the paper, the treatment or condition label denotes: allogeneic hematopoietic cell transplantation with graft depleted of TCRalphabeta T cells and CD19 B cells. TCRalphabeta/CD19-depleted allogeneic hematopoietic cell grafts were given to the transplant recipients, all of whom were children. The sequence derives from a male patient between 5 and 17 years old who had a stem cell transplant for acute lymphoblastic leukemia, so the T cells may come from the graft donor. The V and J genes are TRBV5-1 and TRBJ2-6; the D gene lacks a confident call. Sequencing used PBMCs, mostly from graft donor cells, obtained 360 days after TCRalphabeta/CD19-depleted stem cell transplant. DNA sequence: TGCGCCAGCAGCTTAGGTACGACTGGGGCCAACGTCCTGACTTTC. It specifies CASSLGTTGANVLTF.